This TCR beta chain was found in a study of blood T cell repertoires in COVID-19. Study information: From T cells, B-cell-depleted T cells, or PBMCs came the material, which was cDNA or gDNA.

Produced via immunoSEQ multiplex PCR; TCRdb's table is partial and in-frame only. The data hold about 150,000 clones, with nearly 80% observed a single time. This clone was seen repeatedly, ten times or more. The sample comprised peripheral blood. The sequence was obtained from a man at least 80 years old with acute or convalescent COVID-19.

CDR3 in DNA: TGTGCCAGCAGTAGGACAGAATACAATGAGCAGTTCTTC. It encodes CASSRTEYNEQFF. The rearrangement joins TRBV6-6 to TRBJ2-1, with a weak D call TRBD1 (6 bases). There are 13 residues in the CDR3. Looked up from germline, CDR1 is MNHNY and CDR2 is SVGAGI (reference sequence). The ends were cut back, 5 bases at V and 4 bases at J, with 9 bases in the middle.